The 28 T cell receptor beta chains given below trace back to one sample, sequenced in a study of blood T cell repertoires in COVID-19 (dated by TCRdb to about 2020). Library preparation employed the immunoSEQ multiplex PCR assay. TCRdb retrieved this table from immuneACCESS and kept in-frame rearrangements only. Not all clones are present; in checked studies, unresolved V genes account for under half, and no reason is known for the remainder. The sample table contains 200,000 or so clones; only one count was recorded for about nine tenths of them. The ten most abundant clones make up 2.1% of the sample. Input material: peripheral blood. The receptors were sampled from a man in his 70s with active or convalescent COVID-19.

The V gene is TRBV10-3, the J gene TRBJ2-2, with 8 bases matching TRBD1. Looked up from germline, CDR1 is ENHRY and CDR2 is SYGVKD. The CDR3 is made up of 15 amino acids. Trimming removed 3 bases from V and 4 bases from J; junction bases left unmatched: 4. Here the CDR3 DNA reads TGTGCCATCAGTGACAGGGGGCTGAGCACCGGGGAGCTGTTTTTT. This sequence encodes CAISDRGLSTGELFF.

This chain joins TRBV2 and TRBJ1-4, with D tentatively TRBD1 (5 bases). The CDR3 is made up of 15 amino acids. V was shortened by 2 bases and J by 8 bases, with 15 bases between the two germline ends. Looked up from germline, CDR1 is SNHLY and CDR2 is FYNNEI. CDR3 amino acids: CASSENRQGGEKLFF. In DNA form, the CDR3 reads TGTGCCAGCAGTGAAAACCGCCAGGGAGGCGAAAAACTGTTTTTT.

The rearrangement links TRBV19 to TRBJ2-2; 8 bases are shared with TRBD1. With 7 bases clipped from V and 4 bases from J, the junction kept 2 bases outside the gene matches. The length of the CDR3 is 13 residues. Germline loops: CDR1 LNHDA, CDR2 SQIVND (reference sequence). The CDR3 DNA reads TGTGCCAGTAAAACAGGGGGCACCGGGGAGCTGTTTTTT. Translating it yields CASKTGGTGELFF.

A single count supports this clone. The V gene is TRBV10-1, the J gene TRBJ2-2; D perhaps matches TRBD1 (6 bases). Germline CDR1 and CDR2: WNHNN and SYGVQD (reference sequence). The CDR3 loop spans 13 amino acids. Trimming removed 5 bases from V and 6 bases from J, with 10 bases in between. CDR3 residues: CASSPTGSGELFF. CDR3 coding DNA: TGCGCCAGCAGTCCTACAGGGTCCGGGGAGCTGTTTTTT.

The gene calls are TRBV19 and TRBJ1-1; D might be TRBD1 (6 bases). Germline CDR1 reads LNHDA; CDR2 reads SQIVND (reference sequence). This CDR3 is built from 15 residues. The germline V and J ends were trimmed by 3 bases and 4 bases, with 15 bases remaining between them. Here the CDR3 reads CASSIGGRGGTEAFF. CDR3 bases: TGTGCCAGTAGTATTGGGGGCAGGGGCGGCACTGAAGCTTTCTTT.

The genes are TRBV7-2 and TRBJ2-1, with TRBD2 matching over 8 bases. The CDR3 loop spans 14 amino acids. Germline values: CDR1 SGHTA, CDR2 FQGNSA. Trimming removed 5 bases from V and 6 bases from J; junction bases left unmatched: 6. CDR3 amino acids: CASSAGTSGNEQFF. CDR3 in DNA: TGTGCCAGCAGCGCCGGGACTAGTGGCAATGAGCAGTTCTTC.

This clone was counted once. V gene TRBV11-3 combines with J gene TRBJ2-7; D is perhaps TRBD1 (5 bases). The CDR3 covers 13 residues. Germline V CDR1 and CDR2: SGHNT, YENEEA. V lost 4 bases and J 5 bases, leaving 12 bases between the germline ends. The CDR3 loop is CASSYTGLDEQYF. CDR3 coding DNA: TGTGCCAGCAGCTACACAGGTCTTGACGAGCAGTACTTC.

The count of this clone is one. The chain combines TRBV7-2 with TRBJ2-1, with a possible D match to TRBD1 (5 bases). There are 15 residues in the CDR3. The germline gives CDR1 SGHTA, CDR2 FQGNSA. With 2 bases removed from V and 5 bases from J, the gap between germline ends came to 13 bases. The DNA of the CDR3 is TGTGCCAGCAGCTTACTAGGCAGGGTCCACAATGAGCAGTTCTTC. This sequence encodes CASSLLGRVHNEQFF.

This clone has more than one count but fewer than ten. At the DNA level, this CDR3 is encoded by other sequences in the same sample as well. The CDR3 sequence: CASSLDRDYGYTF. CDR3 in DNA: TGTGCCAGCAGTCTGGACAGGGACTATGGCTACACCTTC. The chain has TRBV27 and TRBJ1-2; 8 bases are shared with TRBD1. V dropped 5 bases and J dropped 3; count of bases not matched to a gene: 2. The CDR3 contains 13 residues. From germline, CDR1 is MNHEY and CDR2 SMNVEV (reference sequence).

V usage is TRBV5-6 and J usage is TRBJ1-3; D is unresolved. The CDR3 runs 17 residues. Looked up from germline, CDR1 is SGHDT and CDR2 is YYEEEE. V shed 1 base and J shed 4 bases, with 18 bases lying between them. CDR3 in DNA: TGTGCCAGCAGCTTGAGGCAGGTGCAGAGGGTCGGAAACACCATATATTTT. This translates into CASSLRQVQRVGNTIYF.

The V gene is TRBV29-1, the J gene TRBJ2-6; no definite D call. The germline gives CDR1 SQVTM, CDR2 ANQGSEA. The CDR3 spans 13 residues. V was shortened by 6 bases and J by 3 bases, with 9 bases between the two germline ends. CDR3 loop: CSVLGDGANVLTF. The CDR3 coding sequence is TGCAGCGTGTTGGGCGATGGGGCCAACGTCCTGACTTTC.

The gene calls are TRBV9 and TRBJ2-3; 8 bases map to TRBD2. The germline CDR1 and CDR2 sequences are SGDLS and YYNGEE. Trimming took 3 bases from V and 3 from J; bases not matched to a gene: 9. CDR3 size: 16 residues. Here the CDR3 reads CASSAFPGLGTDTQYF. CDR3 DNA: TGTGCCAGCAGCGCCTTCCCGGGACTAGGGACAGATACGCAGTATTTT.

This clone was detected once. V gene TRBV3-1 (or the pseudogene TRBV3-2) combines with J gene TRBJ2-1; D gene unclear. V shed 0 bases and J shed 8 bases, with 8 bases lying between them. Looked up from germline, CDR1 is LGHDT and CDR2 is YNNKEL (reference sequence). The CDR3 is made up of 13 amino acids. CDR3 residues: CASSQDAADEQFF. The CDR3 nucleotides read TGTGCCAGCAGCCAAGATGCGGCTGATGAGCAGTTCTTC.

The rearrangement links TRBV5-1 to TRBJ2-3; 9 nucleotides align to TRBD1. The germline gives CDR1 SGHRS, CDR2 YFSETQ. CDR3 length: 14 amino acids. V was pared by 8 bases and J by 4 bases, with 8 bases of the junction left unmatched. This CDR3 is CASKDRGRPDTQYF. DNA for the CDR3: TGCGCCAGTAAGGACAGGGGTCGCCCAGATACGCAGTATTTT.

CDR3 amino acids: CASSKGKTSGSSYEQYF. CDR3 coding DNA: TGTGCCAGCAGCAAAGGCAAGACTAGCGGGAGCTCCTACGAGCAGTACTTC. This chain connects TRBV21-1 to TRBJ2-7; the D segment call TRBD2 is taken from the table without a DNA check. TRBV21-1 is termed a pseudogene. This CDR3 has 17 residues.

The J gene is TRBJ1-6, the V gene TRBV27; the match to TRBD1 covers 7 bases. The trim removed 6 bases at V and 7 bases at J, leaving 6 bases unmatched. The CDR3 length is 14 residues. Germline values: CDR1 MNHEY, CDR2 SMNVEV (reference sequence). The CDR3 sequence is CASSQSQGNSPLHF. The CDR3 DNA follows: TGTGCCAGCAGCCAATCACAGGGGAATTCACCCCTCCACTTT.

The genes are TRBV6-2 or TRBV6-3 and TRBJ2-7; tentative D call: TRBD1 (6 bases). This CDR3 is 12 amino acids long. Trimming cost V 1 base and J 9 bases, with 10 bases left between them. Germline CDR1 and CDR2: MNHEY and SVGEGT. The CDR3: CASSYYTGLQYF. DNA of the CDR3: TGTGCCAGCAGTTACTACACAGGGCTGCAGTACTTC.

This clone was observed a single time. V is TRBV28 and J is TRBJ2-1, with D unresolved. V lost 6 bases to trimming and J lost 0 bases, with 9 bases between them. The CDR3 length is 14 residues. Per germline, CDR1 MDHEN and CDR2 SYDVKM. In nucleotides, the CDR3 is TGTGCCAGCAGGTCCGGTGGCTCCTACAATGAGCAGTTCTTC. Its translation is CASRSGGSYNEQFF. Complete variable domain (other parts from reference TRBV28 and TRBJ2-1): DVKVTQSSRYLVKRTGEKVFLECVQDMDHENMFWYRQDPGLGLRLIYFSYDVKMKEKGDIPEGYSVSREKKERFSLILESASTNQTSMYLCASRSGGSYNEQFFGPGTRLTVL.

The chain recombines TRBV29-1 with TRBJ2-7; 9 nucleotides agree with TRBD1. With 5 bases clipped from V and 6 bases from J, the junction kept 11 bases outside the gene matches. The CDR3 is 14 amino acids. Germline-derived CDR1 and CDR2 are SQVTM and ANQGSEA. The CDR3 DNA reads TGCAGCGTTAGTGAGGGGACAGGGATTTTCGAGCAGTACTTC. It yields the protein CSVSEGTGIFEQYF.

The chain has TRBV4-1 and TRBJ1-5; D is unresolved. Germline V gene data show CDR1 as MGHRA and CDR2 as YSYEKL. The CDR3 is 15 amino acids. Between the trimmed V and J ends, which lost 0 bases and 3 bases, there was a span of 9 bases. The CDR3 sequence: CASSQDSVANQPQHF. As DNA, the CDR3 is TGCGCCAGCAGCCAAGATTCGGTCGCCAATCAGCCCCAGCATTTT.

The genes are TRBV29-1 and TRBJ2-3; D remains unclear. The germline V gene has CDR1 SQVTM and CDR2 ANQGSEA. This CDR3 has 12 amino acids. Trimming pared 3 bases from V and 1 base from J, leaving 5 bases between. CDR3 DNA sequence: TGCAGCGTTGATCCGGGCACAGATACGCAGTATTTT. It is translated as CSVDPGTDTQYF.

The chain uses TRBV6-5 and TRBJ1-2, with 9 bases identical to TRBD1. The CDR3 is made up of 14 amino acids. The V gene end was trimmed by 10 bases and the J gene end by 0 bases; junction bases not matched to a gene: 6. Germline V gene lookup returns CDR1 MNHEY and CDR2 SVGAGI. This chain's CDR3 is CATRGQGPNYGYTF. The CDR3 DNA follows: TGTGCCACCAGGGGACAGGGACCTAACTATGGCTACACCTTC.

CDR3 nucleotides: TGTGCCAGCAGCGCGGTGACGGGTGCACCCCTCCACTTT. Translating it yields CASSAVTGAPLHF. The chain couples TRBV7-9 to TRBJ1-6; the D is unclear. Germline CDR1 and CDR2: SEHNR and FQNEAQ (reference sequence). The length of the CDR3 is 13 residues. The V gene lost 5 bases and the J gene lost 11 bases, with 13 bases spanning the gap.

In DNA, the CDR3 is TGTGCCAGTAGTAAGACGGACAGGGTAGGATACAATGAGCAGTTCTTC. This gives the protein CASSKTDRVGYNEQFF. The chain employs TRBV19 and TRBJ2-1, with 8 bases fitting TRBD1. V dropped 4 bases and J dropped 4; count of bases not matched to a gene: 9. The CDR3 totals 16 residues. Germline CDR1 is LNHDA and CDR2 is SQIVND (reference sequence).

The J gene is TRBJ1-5, the V gene TRBV9, with unresolved D. The V and J ends lost 4 bases and 1 base respectively, with 12 bases between them. This CDR3 region has 15 residues. Germline loops: CDR1 SGDLS, CDR2 YYNGEE. The CDR3 sequence: CASSLGGKSNQPQHF. In nucleotides, the CDR3 is TGTGCCAGCAGCTTGGGAGGTAAGAGCAATCAGCCCCAGCATTTT. Full variable domain (remainder filled in from reference TRBV9 and TRBJ1-5): DSGVTQTPKHLITATGQRVTLRCSPRSGDLSVYWYQQSLDQGLQFLIQYYNGEERAKGNILERFSAQQFPDLHSELNLSSLELGDSALYFCASSLGGKSNQPQHFGDGTRLSIL.

This clone was counted between two and nine times. The chain carries TRBV6-5 and TRBJ1-6; a possible D gene is TRBD1 (6 bases). Looked up from germline, CDR1 is MNHEY and CDR2 is SVGAGI. The ends were cut back, 2 bases at V and 15 bases at J, with 14 bases in the middle. The CDR3 spans 13 residues. The CDR3 DNA reads as TGTGCCAGCAGTTACATGGGGGCCGATGTCCTCCACTTT. This codes for CASSYMGADVLHF.

The chain uses TRBV18 and TRBJ2-5, with 7 bases aligning to TRBD1. V dropped 6 bases and J dropped 0; count of bases not matched to a gene: 4. The CDR3 contains 14 residues. Germline values: CDR1 KGHSH, CDR2 LQKENI. CDR3 residues: CASSSTGNQETQYF. The CDR3 coding sequence is TGTGCCAGCTCGTCGACAGGGAACCAAGAGACCCAGTACTTC.

This chain links TRBV10-2 with TRBJ1-2, with D maybe TRBD1 (6 bases). The ends were cut back, 6 bases at V and 3 bases at J, with 14 bases in the middle. CDR3 size: 14 residues. Germline V gene sequence: CDR1 WSHSY, CDR2 SAAADI. The CDR3, as DNA: TGCGCCAGCAGGGGCACAGGGCAACACTATGGCTACACCTTC. Protein: CASRGTGQHYGYTF.